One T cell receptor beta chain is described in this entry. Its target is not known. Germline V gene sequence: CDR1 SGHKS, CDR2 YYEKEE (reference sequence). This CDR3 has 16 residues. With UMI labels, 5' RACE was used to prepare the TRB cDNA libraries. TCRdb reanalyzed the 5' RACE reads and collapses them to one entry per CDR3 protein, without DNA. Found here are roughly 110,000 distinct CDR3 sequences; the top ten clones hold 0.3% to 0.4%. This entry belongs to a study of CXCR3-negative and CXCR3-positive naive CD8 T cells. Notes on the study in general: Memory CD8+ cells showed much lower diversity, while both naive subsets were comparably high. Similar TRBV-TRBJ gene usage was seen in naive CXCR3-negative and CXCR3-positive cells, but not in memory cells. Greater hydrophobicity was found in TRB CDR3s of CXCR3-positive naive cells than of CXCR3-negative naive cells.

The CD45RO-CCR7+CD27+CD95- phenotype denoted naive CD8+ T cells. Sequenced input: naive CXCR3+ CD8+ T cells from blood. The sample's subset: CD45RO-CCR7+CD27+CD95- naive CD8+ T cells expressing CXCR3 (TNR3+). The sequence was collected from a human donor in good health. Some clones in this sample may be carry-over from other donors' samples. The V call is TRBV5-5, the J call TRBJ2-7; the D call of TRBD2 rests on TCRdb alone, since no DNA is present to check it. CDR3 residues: CASDLRGPGKEGEQYF.